The rows below give T cell receptor beta chains drawn from one sample of a study of cytomegalovirus exposure and HLA in healthy donors. The assay was immunoSEQ multiplex PCR, and TCRdb's table has in-frame clones only and misses some. This sample carries about 38,000 clones, with more than 8% going to the ten biggest clones. The sequenced sample was PBMCs. These receptors were taken from a man between 35 and 55 years old in good health and CMV-seropositive. The CDR3 runs from the conserved cysteine through the conserved F or W. D genes are given only for firm matches.

>TRBV11-2|TRBJ2-4|-
CASSPRGGEAKNIQYF
TGTGCCAGCAGCCCTAGGGGGGGTGAGGCCAAAAACATTCAGTACTTC
>TRBV9|TRBJ1-4|-
CASSTGTRGEKLFF
TGTGCCAGCAGCACAGGGACCCGCGGTGAAAAACTGTTTTTT
>TRBV7-2|TRBJ2-3|-
CASSLDMTDTQYF
TGTGCCAGCAGCTTAGATATGACAGATACGCAGTATTTT
>TRBV4-3|TRBJ2-7|TRBD2
CASSQESWRESHNEQYF
TGCGCCAGCAGCCAAGAATCCTGGCGGGAGAGTCATAACGAGCAGTACTTC
>TRBV9|TRBJ1-1|-
CASSVGRQTEAFF
TGTGCCAGCAGCGTAGGGAGACAGACCGAAGCTTTCTTT
>TRBV9|TRBJ2-1|TRBD2
CASSVMAAGGSNEQFF
TGTGCCAGCAGCGTAATGGCGGCGGGAGGTTCAAATGAGCAGTTCTTC
>TRBV18|TRBJ2-2|TRBD2
CASSPLDLSSGLLAGELFF
TGTGCCAGCTCACCGCTCGACCTGTCTAGCGGTCTCCTTGCCGGGGAGCTGTTTTTT
>TRBV21-1|TRBJ2-7|-
CASSLGLVYEQYF
TGTGCCAGCAGCCTGGGACTAGTCTACGAGCAGTACTTC
>TRBV5-1|TRBJ2-1|TRBD2
CASSLTSGSSYNEQFF
TGCGCCAGCAGCTTGACTAGCGGTAGCTCCTACAATGAGCAGTTCTTC
>TRBV6-5|TRBJ1-4|-
CATSRGGEKLFF
TGTGCCACGAGCAGAGGAGGGGAAAAACTGTTTTTT
>TRBV9|TRBJ1-2|TRBD1
CASSVGDRNYGYTF
TGTGCCAGCAGCGTAGGGGACAGAAACTATGGCTACACCTTC
>TRBV5-1|TRBJ2-7|-
CASSLRVRTPNDEQYF
TGCGCCAGCAGCTTGCGGGTCCGGACACCTAACGACGAGCAGTACTTC
>TRBV7-7|TRBJ2-7|-
CASSPNQGGGEQYF
TGTGCTAGCAGCCCAAACCAGGGGGGTGGCGAGCAGTACTTC
>TRBV7-2|TRBJ1-5|TRBD1
CASSPSGQGSNQPQHF
TGTGCCAGCAGCCCCTCTGGACAGGGCAGCAATCAGCCCCAGCATTTT